The sequence of this T cell receptor beta chain was determined in a study of T cell repertoires and Cas9 in healthy adults. Whole-study context: Multi-effector potency, cytotoxicity and lineage were assessed in SpCas9-reactive CD4 and CD8 T cells.

V was clipped by 1 base and J by 4 bases, with 13 bases between them. The CDR3 covers 15 residues. CDR1 LGHNA and CDR2 YSLEER come from the germline V gene. Clones were read by immunoSEQ multiplex PCR, and TCRdb kept only the in-frame ones, dropping some. The sample has tens of thousands of clones, roughly 90% seen once. The receptor comes from a human donor in good health. The sample was CD4+ effector T cells (CD127+, CD25-, CD137-, CD154-) from PBMCs; culture status not recorded. The chain recombines TRBV4-3 with TRBJ1-2; perhaps TRBD1 as D (6 bases). CDR3: CASSQAGGPTYGYTF. CDR3 bases: TGCGCCAGCAGCCAAGCCGGGGGCCCGACCTATGGCTACACCTTC.